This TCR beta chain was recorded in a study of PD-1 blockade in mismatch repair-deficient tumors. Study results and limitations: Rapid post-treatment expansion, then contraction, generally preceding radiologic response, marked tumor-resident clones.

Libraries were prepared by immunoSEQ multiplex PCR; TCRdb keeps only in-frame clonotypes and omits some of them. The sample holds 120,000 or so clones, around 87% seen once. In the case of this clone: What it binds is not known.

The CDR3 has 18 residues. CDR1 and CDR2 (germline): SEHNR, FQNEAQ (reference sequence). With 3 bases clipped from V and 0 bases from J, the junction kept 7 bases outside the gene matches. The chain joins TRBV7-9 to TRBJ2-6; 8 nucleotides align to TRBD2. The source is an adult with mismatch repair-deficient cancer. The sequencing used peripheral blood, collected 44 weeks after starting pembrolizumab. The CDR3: CASSFRAGEGSGANVLTF. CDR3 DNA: TGTGCCAGCAGCTTTCGAGCGGGAGAAGGCTCTGGGGCCAACGTCCTGACTTTC. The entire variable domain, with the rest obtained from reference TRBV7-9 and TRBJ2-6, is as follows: DTGVSQNPRHKITKRGQNVTFRCDPISEHNRLYWYRQTLGQGPEFLTYFQNEAQLEKSRLLSDRFSAERPKGSFSTLEIQRTEQGDSAMYLCASSFRAGEGSGANVLTFGAGSRLTVL.